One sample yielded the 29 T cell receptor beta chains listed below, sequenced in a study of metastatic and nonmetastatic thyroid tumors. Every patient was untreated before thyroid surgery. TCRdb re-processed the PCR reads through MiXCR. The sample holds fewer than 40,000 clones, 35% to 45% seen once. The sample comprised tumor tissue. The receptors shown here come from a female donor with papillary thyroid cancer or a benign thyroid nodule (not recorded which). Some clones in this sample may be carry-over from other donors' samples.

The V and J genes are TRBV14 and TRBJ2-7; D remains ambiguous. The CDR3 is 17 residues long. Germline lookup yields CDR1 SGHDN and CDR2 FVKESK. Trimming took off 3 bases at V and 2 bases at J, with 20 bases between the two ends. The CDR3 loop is CASSQGTRAFSPYEQYF. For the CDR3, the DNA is TGTGCCAGCAGCCAGGGAACACGAGCTTTTTCTCCCTACGAGCAGTACTTC. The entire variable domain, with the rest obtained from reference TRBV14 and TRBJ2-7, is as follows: EAGVTQFPSHSVIEKGQTVTLRCDPISGHDNLYWYRRVMGKEIKFLLHFVKESKQDESGMPNNRFLAERTGGTYSTLKVQPAELEDSGVYFCASSQGTRAFSPYEQYFGPGTRLTVT.

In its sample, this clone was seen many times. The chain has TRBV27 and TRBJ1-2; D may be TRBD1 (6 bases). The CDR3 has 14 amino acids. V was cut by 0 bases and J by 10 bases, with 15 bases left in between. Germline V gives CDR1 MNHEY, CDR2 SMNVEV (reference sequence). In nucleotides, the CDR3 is TGTGCCAGCAGTTTATCCTCCGGGACACGCGACTACACCTTC. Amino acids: CASSLSSGTRDYTF.

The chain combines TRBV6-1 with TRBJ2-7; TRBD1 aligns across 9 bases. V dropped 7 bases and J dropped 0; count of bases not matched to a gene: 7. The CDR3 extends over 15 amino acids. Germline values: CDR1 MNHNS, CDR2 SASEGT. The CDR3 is CASTRGTGISYEQYF. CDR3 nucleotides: TGTGCCAGCACCAGGGGGACAGGGATCTCCTACGAGCAGTACTTC.

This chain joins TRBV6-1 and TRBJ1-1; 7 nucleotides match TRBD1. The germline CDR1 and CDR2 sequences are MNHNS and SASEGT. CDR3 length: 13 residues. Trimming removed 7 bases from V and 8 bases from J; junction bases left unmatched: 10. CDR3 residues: CASNDPPGGEAFF. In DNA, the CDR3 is TGTGCCAGCAATGATCCGCCAGGGGGAGAAGCTTTCTTT.

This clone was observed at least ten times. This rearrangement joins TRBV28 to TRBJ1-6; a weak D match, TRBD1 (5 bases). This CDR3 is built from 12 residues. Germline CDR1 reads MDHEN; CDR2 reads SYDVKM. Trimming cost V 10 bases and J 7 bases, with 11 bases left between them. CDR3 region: CAIDPGNSPLHF. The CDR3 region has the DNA TGTGCCATCGACCCAGGGAATTCACCCCTCCACTTT. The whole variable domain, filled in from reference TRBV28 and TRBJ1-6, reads DVKVTQSSRYLVKRTGEKVFLECVQDMDHENMFWYRQDPGLGLRLIYFSYDVKMKEKGDIPEGYSVSREKKERFSLILESASTNQTSMYLCAIDPGNSPLHFGNGTRLTVT.

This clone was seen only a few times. The CDR3 loop reads CASSYSAGDTEAFF. DNA for the CDR3: TGTGCCAGCAGTTACTCCGCAGGGGACACTGAAGCTTTCTTT. The J gene is TRBJ1-1, the V gene TRBV6-2 or TRBV6-3; D perhaps matches TRBD1 (6 bases). The CDR3 spans 14 residues. Trimming stripped 0 bases from V and 3 bases from J, with 8 bases between. Germline V gene sequence: CDR1 MNHEY, CDR2 SVGEGT.

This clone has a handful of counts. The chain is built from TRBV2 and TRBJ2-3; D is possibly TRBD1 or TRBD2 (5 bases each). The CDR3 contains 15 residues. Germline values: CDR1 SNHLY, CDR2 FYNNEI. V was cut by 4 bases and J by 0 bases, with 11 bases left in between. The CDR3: CASSGGTASTDTQYF. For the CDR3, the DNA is TGTGCCAGCAGTGGGGGGACGGCGAGCACAGATACGCAGTATTTT.

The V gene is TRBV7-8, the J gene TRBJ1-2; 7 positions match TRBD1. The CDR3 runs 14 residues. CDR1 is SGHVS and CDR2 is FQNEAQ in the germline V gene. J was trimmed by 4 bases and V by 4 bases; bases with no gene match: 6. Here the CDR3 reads CASSSTGAGYGYTF. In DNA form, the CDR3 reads TGTGCCAGCAGCTCCACAGGGGCGGGCTATGGCTACACCTTC.

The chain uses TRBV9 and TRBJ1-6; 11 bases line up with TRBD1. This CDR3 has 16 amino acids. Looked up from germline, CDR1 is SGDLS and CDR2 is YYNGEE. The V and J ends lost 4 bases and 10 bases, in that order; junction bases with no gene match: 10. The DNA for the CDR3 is TGTGCCAGCAGCCCAACGGGGGGACAGGGGGTCTCACCCCTCCACTTT. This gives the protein CASSPTGGQGVSPLHF.

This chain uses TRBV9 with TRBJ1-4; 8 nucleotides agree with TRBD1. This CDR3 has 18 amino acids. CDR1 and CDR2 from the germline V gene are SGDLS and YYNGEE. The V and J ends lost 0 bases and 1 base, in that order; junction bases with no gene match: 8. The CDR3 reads CASSVAGGGLGTNEKLFF. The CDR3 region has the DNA TGTGCCAGCAGCGTAGCAGGGGGCGGATTAGGAACTAATGAAAAACTGTTTTTT.

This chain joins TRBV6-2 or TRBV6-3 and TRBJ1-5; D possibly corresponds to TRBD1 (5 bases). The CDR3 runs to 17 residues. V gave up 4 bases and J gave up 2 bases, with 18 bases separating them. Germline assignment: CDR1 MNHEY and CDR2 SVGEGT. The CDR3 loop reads CASSSSIQRGRNQPQHF. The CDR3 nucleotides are TGTGCCAGCAGTTCCTCAATACAGCGGGGCCGCAATCAGCCCCAGCATTTT.

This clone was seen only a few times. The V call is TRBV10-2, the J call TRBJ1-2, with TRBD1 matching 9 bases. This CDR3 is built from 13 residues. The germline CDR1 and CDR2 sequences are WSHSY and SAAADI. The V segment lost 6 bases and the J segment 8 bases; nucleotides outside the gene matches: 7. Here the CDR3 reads CASSDDRGGGYTF. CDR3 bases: TGCGCCAGCAGCGATGACAGGGGGGGAGGCTACACCTTC.

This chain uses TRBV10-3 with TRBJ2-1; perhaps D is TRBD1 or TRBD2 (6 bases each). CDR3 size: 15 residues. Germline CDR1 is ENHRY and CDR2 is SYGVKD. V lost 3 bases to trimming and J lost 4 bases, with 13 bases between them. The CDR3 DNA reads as TGTGCCATCAGTGATCGAGGGGGGAGTTACAATGAGCAGTTCTTC. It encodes CAISDRGGSYNEQFF.

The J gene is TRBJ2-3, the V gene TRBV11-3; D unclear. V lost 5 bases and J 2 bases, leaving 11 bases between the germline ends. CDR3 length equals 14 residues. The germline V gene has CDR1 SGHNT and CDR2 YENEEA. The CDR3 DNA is TGTGCCAGCAGCCTTGACGGCCCCACAGATACGCAGTATTTT. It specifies CASSLDGPTDTQYF. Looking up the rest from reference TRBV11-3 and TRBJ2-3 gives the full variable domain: EAGVVQSPRYKIIEKKQPVAFWCNPISGHNTLYWYLQNLGQGPELLIRYENEEAVDDSQLPKDRFSAERLKGVDSTLKIQPAELGDSAVYLCASSLDGPTDTQYFGPGTRLTVL.

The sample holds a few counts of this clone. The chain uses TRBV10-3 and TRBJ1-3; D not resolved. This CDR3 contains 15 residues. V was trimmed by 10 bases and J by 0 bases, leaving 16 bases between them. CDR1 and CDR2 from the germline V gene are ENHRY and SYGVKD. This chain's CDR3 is CATLGMLASGNTIYF. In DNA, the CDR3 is TGTGCCACCCTCGGAATGTTGGCCTCTGGAAACACCATATATTTT.

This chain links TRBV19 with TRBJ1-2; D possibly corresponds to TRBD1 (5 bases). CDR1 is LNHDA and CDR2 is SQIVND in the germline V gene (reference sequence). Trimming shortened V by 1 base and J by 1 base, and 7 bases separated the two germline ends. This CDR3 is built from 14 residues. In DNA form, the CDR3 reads TGTGCCAGTAGTATAGCTGGGGGTAACTATGGCTACACCTTC. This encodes CASSIAGGNYGYTF.

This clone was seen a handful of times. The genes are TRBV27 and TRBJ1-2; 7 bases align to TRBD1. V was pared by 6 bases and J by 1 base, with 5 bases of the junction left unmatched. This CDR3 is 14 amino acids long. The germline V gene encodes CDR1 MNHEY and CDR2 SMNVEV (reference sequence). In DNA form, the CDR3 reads TGTGCCAGCAGAAACAGGGGTCGTAACTATGGCTACACCTTC. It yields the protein CASRNRGRNYGYTF.

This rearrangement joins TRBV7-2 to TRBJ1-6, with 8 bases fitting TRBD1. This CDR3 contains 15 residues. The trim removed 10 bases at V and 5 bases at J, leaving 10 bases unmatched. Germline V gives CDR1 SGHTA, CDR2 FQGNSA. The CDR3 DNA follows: TGTGCCAACAGGGGGGACGGATTTAATAATTCACCCCTCCACTTT. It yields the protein CANRGDGFNNSPLHF.

The CDR3 region is CACIIRGGYTF. The CDR3 nucleotides are TGTGCCTGCATAATTAGGGGTGGCTACACCTTC. This chain uses TRBV30 with TRBJ1-2; perhaps TRBD1 as D (5 bases). From germline, CDR1 is GTSNPN and CDR2 SVGIG (reference sequence). The V end lost 6 bases, the J end lost 7 bases, and 12 bases lay between the germline ends. The CDR3 runs 11 residues. The complete variable domain, with remaining parts taken from reference TRBV30 and TRBJ1-2, reads SQTIHQWPATLVQPVGSPLSLECTVEGTSNPNLYWYRQAAGRGLQLLFYSVGIGQISSEVPQNLSASRPQDRQFILSSKKLLLSDSGFYLCACIIRGGYTFGSGTRLTVV.

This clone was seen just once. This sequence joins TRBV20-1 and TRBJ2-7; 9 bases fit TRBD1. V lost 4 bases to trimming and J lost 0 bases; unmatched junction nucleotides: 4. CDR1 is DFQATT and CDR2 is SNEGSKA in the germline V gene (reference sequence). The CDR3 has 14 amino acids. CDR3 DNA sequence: TGCAGTGCTACTTCGACAGGGGGCTCCTACGAGCAGTACTTC. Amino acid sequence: CSATSTGGSYEQYF.

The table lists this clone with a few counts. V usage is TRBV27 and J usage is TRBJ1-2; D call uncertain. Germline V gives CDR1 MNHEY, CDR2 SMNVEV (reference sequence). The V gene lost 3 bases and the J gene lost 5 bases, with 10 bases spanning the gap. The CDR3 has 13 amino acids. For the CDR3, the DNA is TGTGCCAGCAGTTTGGGTTTGGGGTATGGCTACACCTTC. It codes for CASSLGLGYGYTF.

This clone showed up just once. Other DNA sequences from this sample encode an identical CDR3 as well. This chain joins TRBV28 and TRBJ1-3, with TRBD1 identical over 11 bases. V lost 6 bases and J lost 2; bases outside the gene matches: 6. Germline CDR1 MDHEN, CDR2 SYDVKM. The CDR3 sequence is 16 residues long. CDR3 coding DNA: TGTGCCAGCAGCTCCCTGGACAGGGGGCCTGGAAACACCATATATTTT. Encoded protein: CASSSLDRGPGNTIYF.

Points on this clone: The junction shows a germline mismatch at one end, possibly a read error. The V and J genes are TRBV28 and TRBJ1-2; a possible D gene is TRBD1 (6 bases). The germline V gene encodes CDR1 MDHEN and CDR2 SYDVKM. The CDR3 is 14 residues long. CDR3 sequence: CACSFSTGNYGYTF. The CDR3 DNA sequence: TGTGCCTGCAGTTTCTCGACAGGAAACTATGGCTACACCTTC.

The CDR3 region has the DNA TGTGCCAGCTCACCACCAACAGGGGGCACCGGGGAGCTGTTTTTT. As protein: CASSPPTGGTGELFF. The chain carries TRBV18 and TRBJ2-2; 8 nucleotides line up with TRBD1. Germline lookup yields CDR1 KGHSH and CDR2 LQKENI. The CDR3 sequence is 15 residues long. Trimming took 0 bases from V and 4 from J; bases not matched to a gene: 1.

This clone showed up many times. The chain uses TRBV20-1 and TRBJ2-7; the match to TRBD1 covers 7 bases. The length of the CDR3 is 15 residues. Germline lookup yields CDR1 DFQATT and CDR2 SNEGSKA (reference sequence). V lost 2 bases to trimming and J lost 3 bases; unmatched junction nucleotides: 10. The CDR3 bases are TGCAGTGCTAGACCACCGACAGGGTGGGACTACGAGCAGTACTTC. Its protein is CSARPPTGWDYEQYF.

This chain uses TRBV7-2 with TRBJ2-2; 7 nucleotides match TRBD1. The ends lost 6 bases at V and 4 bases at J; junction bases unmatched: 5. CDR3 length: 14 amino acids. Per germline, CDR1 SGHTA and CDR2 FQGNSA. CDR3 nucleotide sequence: TGTGCCAGCAGTTCCACAGGGGTCACCGGGGAGCTGTTTTTT. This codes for CASSSTGVTGELFF. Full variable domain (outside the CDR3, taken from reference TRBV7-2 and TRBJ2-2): GAGVSQSPSNKVTEKGKDVELRCDPISGHTALYWYRQSLGQGLEFLIYFQGNSAPDKSGLPSDRFSAERTGGSVSTLTIQRTQQEDSAVYLCASSSTGVTGELFFGEGSRLTVL.

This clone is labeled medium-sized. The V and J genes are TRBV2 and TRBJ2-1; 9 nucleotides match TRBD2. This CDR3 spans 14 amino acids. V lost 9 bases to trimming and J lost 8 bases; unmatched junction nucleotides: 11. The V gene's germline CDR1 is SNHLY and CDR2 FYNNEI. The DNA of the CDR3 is TGTGCCAGTAAAGGGGGCGCGGGGGGGGATGAGCAGTTCTTC. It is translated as CASKGGAGGDEQFF.

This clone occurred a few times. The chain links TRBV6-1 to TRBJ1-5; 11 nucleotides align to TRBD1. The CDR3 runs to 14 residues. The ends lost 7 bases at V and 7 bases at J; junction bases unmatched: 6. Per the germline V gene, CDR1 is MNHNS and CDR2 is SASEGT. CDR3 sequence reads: CASTEGQGGQPQHF. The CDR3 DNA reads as TGTGCCAGCACCGAGGGACAGGGGGGACAGCCCCAGCATTTT.

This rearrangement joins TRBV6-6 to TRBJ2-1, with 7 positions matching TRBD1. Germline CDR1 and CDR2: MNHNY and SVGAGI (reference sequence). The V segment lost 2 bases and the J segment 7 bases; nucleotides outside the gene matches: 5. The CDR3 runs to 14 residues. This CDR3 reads CASSYNRGANEQFF. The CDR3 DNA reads TGTGCCAGCAGTTACAACAGGGGTGCGAATGAGCAGTTCTTC.